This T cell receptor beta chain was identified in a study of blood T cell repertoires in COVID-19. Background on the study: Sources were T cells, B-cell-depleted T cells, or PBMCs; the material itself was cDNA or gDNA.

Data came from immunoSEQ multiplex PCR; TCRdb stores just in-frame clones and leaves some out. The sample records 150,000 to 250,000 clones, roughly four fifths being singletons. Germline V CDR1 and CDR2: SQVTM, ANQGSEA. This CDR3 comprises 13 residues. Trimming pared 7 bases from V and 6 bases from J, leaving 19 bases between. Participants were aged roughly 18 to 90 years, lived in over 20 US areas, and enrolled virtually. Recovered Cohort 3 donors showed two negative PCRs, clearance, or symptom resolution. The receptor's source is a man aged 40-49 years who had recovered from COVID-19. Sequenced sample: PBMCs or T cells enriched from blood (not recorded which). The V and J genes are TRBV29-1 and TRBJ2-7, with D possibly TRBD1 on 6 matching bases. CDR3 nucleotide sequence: TGCAGCGCTGCGCCCTTGGGACACGGCGAGCAGTACTTC. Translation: CSAAPLGHGEQYF.